The 22 T cell receptor beta chains reported below all come from one sample, sequenced in a study of CD8 T cells in ankylosing spondylitis. TCRdb reanalysed the 5' RACE reads using MiXCR and keeps one entry per CDR3 protein. The table shows tens of thousands of distinct CDR3 sequences, with under 13% occurring only once. Specimen: blood, either unsorted or a sorted T cell fraction (not recorded which). The receptors shown here come from a male donor with ankylosing spondylitis or in good health (not recorded which).

This clonotype has ten or more counts. The chain links TRBV19 to TRBJ2-1; 8 nucleotides agree with TRBD1. The V segment lost 4 bases and the J segment 3 bases; nucleotides outside the gene matches: 8. Germline V gene sequence: CDR1 LNHDA, CDR2 SQIVND (reference sequence). The CDR3 has 16 amino acids. The CDR3 sequence: CASSKSGGADYNEQFF. For the CDR3, the DNA is TGTGCCAGTAGTAAATCAGGGGGCGCGGACTACAATGAGCAGTTCTTC.

This clonotype was picked up many times. This chain connects TRBV12-3 or TRBV12-4 to TRBJ2-7; TRBD2 agrees at 7 bases. Trimming removed 1 base from V and 2 bases from J; junction bases left unmatched: 2. The length of the CDR3 is 14 residues. The CDR3 reads CASSLELATYEQYF. The CDR3 DNA reads as TGTGCCAGCAGTTTAGAACTAGCGACCTACGAGCAGTACTTC.

The rearrangement uses TRBV24-1 and TRBJ2-3; D is possibly TRBD1 (5 bases). Germline V CDR1 and CDR2: KGHDR, SFDVKD. CDR3 length equals 13 residues. V was trimmed by 6 bases and J by 2 bases, leaving 8 bases between them. CDR3 protein: CATSSTATDTQYF. CDR3 DNA: TGTGCCACCAGTTCGACAGCCACAGATACGCAGTATTTT.

This clonotype was seen many times. This chain uses TRBV7-9 with TRBJ2-3; D is possibly TRBD2 (7 bases). The germline V and J ends were trimmed by 8 bases and 3 bases, with 15 bases remaining between them. In germline, CDR1 is SEHNR, CDR2 FQNEAQ (reference sequence). CDR3 length equals 14 residues. In DNA, the CDR3 is TGTGCCAGCGGCGGGGGCATGACGACAGATACGCAGTATTTT. Amino acid sequence: CASGGGMTTDTQYF.

This clonotype was counted ten times or more. The chain is built from TRBV7-2 and TRBJ1-2; 11 nucleotides match TRBD1. Germline loops: CDR1 SGHTA, CDR2 FQGNSA. The CDR3 is 17 residues long. Trimming took 4 bases from V and 5 from J; bases not matched to a gene: 12. This chain's CDR3 is CASSSGTGGAFGYGYTF. CDR3 in DNA: TGTGCCAGCAGCTCCGGGACAGGGGGAGCATTCGGTTATGGCTACACCTTC. Using reference TRBV7-2 and TRBJ1-2 for the parts outside the CDR3, the full variable domain is GAGVSQSPSNKVTEKGKDVELRCDPISGHTALYWYRQSLGQGLEFLIYFQGNSAPDKSGLPSDRFSAERTGGSVSTLTIQRTQQEDSAVYLCASSSGTGGAFGYGYTFGSGTRLTVV.

This chain uses TRBV12-5 with TRBJ1-2; 10 nucleotides align to TRBD1. The junction had 6 bases not matched to a gene; V was cut back by 6 bases and J by 5 bases. This CDR3 is 14 amino acids long. Germline loops: CDR1 LGHNT, CDR2 FRNRAP. The CDR3 bases are TGTGCTAGTGGGAAGACAGGGGGCCGTTATGGCTACACCTTC. Translating it yields CASGKTGGRYGYTF. Variable domain in full (rest from reference TRBV12-5 and TRBJ1-2): DARVTQTPRHKVTEMGQEVTMRCQPILGHNTVFWYRQTMMQGLELLAYFRNRAPLDDSGMPKDRFSAEMPDATLATLKIQPSEPRDSAVYFCASGKTGGRYGYTFGSGTRLTVV.

CDR3 nucleotide sequence: TGCGCCAGCAGCCAAGGCCCCCAGGGGCCCCCGTTTTTT. Protein: CASSQGPQGPPFF. The chain joins TRBV4-1 to TRBJ1-4, with D perhaps TRBD1 (6 bases). CDR3 length: 13 residues. V shed 1 base and J shed 16 bases, with 16 bases lying between them. The germline CDR1 and CDR2 sequences are MGHRA and YSYEKL.

This clonotype was counted many times. The chain uses TRBV11-3 and TRBJ2-1; 8 nucleotides agree with TRBD2. This CDR3 has 15 amino acids. The V segment lost 5 bases and the J segment 8 bases; nucleotides outside the gene matches: 11. Per the germline V gene, CDR1 is SGHNT and CDR2 is YENEEA. This CDR3 reads CASSAGTSELDEQFF. The CDR3 coding sequence is TGTGCCAGCAGCGCCGGGACTAGTGAATTGGATGAGCAGTTCTTC. Looking up the rest from reference TRBV11-3 and TRBJ2-1 gives the full variable domain: EAGVVQSPRYKIIEKKQPVAFWCNPISGHNTLYWYLQNLGQGPELLIRYENEEAVDDSQLPKDRFSAERLKGVDSTLKIQPAELGDSAVYLCASSAGTSELDEQFFGPGTRLTVL.

This clonotype was recorded at least ten times. This chain uses TRBV9 with TRBJ1-1; D perhaps matches TRBD1 (5 bases). The germline V gene has CDR1 SGDLS and CDR2 YYNGEE. Trimming stripped 0 bases from V and 5 bases from J, with 17 bases between. The CDR3 loop spans 16 amino acids. The CDR3 DNA reads as TGTGCCAGCAGCGTAGGTGTTAGGGGCCGGAGGACTGAAGCTTTCTTT. Protein product: CASSVGVRGRRTEAFF.

This clonotype was recorded at least ten times. This chain connects TRBV7-8 to TRBJ2-1; D is possibly TRBD1 or TRBD2 (5 bases each). Germline V gene lookup returns CDR1 SGHVS and CDR2 FQNEAQ. Trimming shortened V by 1 base and J by 0 bases, and 10 bases separated the two germline ends. The CDR3 covers 16 residues. The CDR3 nucleotides are TGTGCCAGCAGCTTAGGGGGACCCATCTCCTACAATGAGCAGTTCTTC. As protein: CASSLGGPISYNEQFF.

This clonotype was seen at least ten times. This rearrangement joins TRBV29-1 to TRBJ2-2; 16 bases are shared with TRBD2. Germline-derived CDR1 and CDR2 are SQVTM and ANQGSEA. V shed 4 bases, J shed 2 bases, and the junction held 13 bases outside the gene matches. The CDR3 contains 20 residues. The CDR3, as DNA: TGCAGCGTTGCCCGGCCCGGGGGACTAGCGGGAGGGCTTAACACCGGGGAGCTGTTTTTT. It yields the protein CSVARPGGLAGGLNTGELFF.

The sample holds many counts of this clonotype. The rearrangement joins TRBV7-2 to TRBJ2-3; 7 bases are a match to TRBD1. V trimming: 4 bases; J trimming: 0 bases; junction bases outside the gene matches: 4. Germline values: CDR1 SGHTA, CDR2 FQGNSA. This CDR3 contains 15 residues. CDR3 coding DNA: TGTGCCAGCAGCTACAGGGGATCTAGCACAGATACGCAGTATTTT. It codes for CASSYRGSSTDTQYF.

V usage is TRBV5-1 and J usage is TRBJ1-1, with D unresolved. The germline CDR1 and CDR2 sequences are SGHRS and YFSETQ. The CDR3 spans 14 residues. Trimming shortened V by 1 base and J by 1 base, and 8 bases separated the two germline ends. This chain's CDR3 is CASSLTAENTEAFF. The CDR3 DNA sequence: TGCGCCAGCAGCTTGACGGCCGAGAACACTGAAGCTTTCTTT.

This clonotype was found many times. This chain links TRBV5-1 with TRBJ2-1; 10 nucleotides align to TRBD2. CDR3 size: 15 residues. The V segment lost 2 bases and the J segment 2 bases; nucleotides outside the gene matches: 1. Germline V gene sequence: CDR1 SGHRS, CDR2 YFSETQ. The CDR3 coding sequence is TGCGCCAGCAGCTTAGCGGGAGGGACCTACAATGAGCAGTTCTTC. The encoded protein is CASSLAGGTYNEQFF.

At least ten counts were recorded for this clonotype. V and J are TRBV12-3 or TRBV12-4 and TRBJ2-6; D uncertain. Trimming pared 4 bases from V and 0 bases from J, leaving 10 bases between. The CDR3 is 16 residues long. The CDR3 DNA is TGTGCCAGCAGTTCCCGACCTTCCTCTGGGGCCAACGTCCTGACTTTC. Protein sequence: CASSSRPSSGANVLTF.

The sample holds a few counts of this clonotype. The chain combines TRBV27 with TRBJ2-3; no clear D. The V end lost 7 bases, the J end lost 2 bases, and 13 bases lay between the germline ends. Germline CDR1 reads MNHEY; CDR2 reads SMNVEV (reference sequence). There are 14 residues in the CDR3. CDR3 sequence reads: CASTISDPTDTQYF. The CDR3 bases are TGTGCCAGCACCATAAGTGATCCCACAGATACGCAGTATTTT.

This clonotype showed up many times. The gene calls are TRBV28 and TRBJ1-4; weak D call: TRBD1 (6 bases). This CDR3 is built from 15 residues. The V end lost 4 bases, the J end lost 2 bases, and 11 bases lay between the germline ends. Germline CDR1 and CDR2: MDHEN and SYDVKM. The CDR3 DNA reads as TGTGCCAGCAGTTCAGGGGTGCAGACTAATGAAAAACTGTTTTTT. It translates to CASSSGVQTNEKLFF.

This clonotype was detected ten times or more. This rearrangement joins TRBV6-1 to TRBJ1-2; the D gene is possibly TRBD1 (5 bases). The length of the CDR3 is 14 residues. From germline, CDR1 is MNHNS and CDR2 SASEGT. The ends were cut back, 8 bases at V and 8 bases at J, with 21 bases in the middle. For the CDR3, the DNA is TGTGCCAGCCAACTCGCCGGGACCCTCGGGGGCTACACCTTC. Amino acids: CASQLAGTLGGYTF.

The sample holds a few counts of this clonotype. The genes are TRBV20-1 and TRBJ1-1; 7 bases fit TRBD1. Trimming removed 4 bases from V and 6 bases from J; junction bases left unmatched: 8. Germline lookup yields CDR1 DFQATT and CDR2 SNEGSKA (reference sequence). The CDR3 extends over 13 amino acids. The CDR3 loop is CSATGTVGAEAFF. CDR3 DNA: TGCAGTGCTACCGGGACAGTTGGTGCTGAAGCTTTCTTT.

The chain recombines TRBV6-2 or TRBV6-3 with TRBJ2-7; TRBD1 aligns across 8 bases. With V trimmed by 5 bases and J by 1 base, 7 bases remained unmatched. The CDR3 spans 15 residues. Germline V CDR1 and CDR2: MNHEY, SVGEGT. CDR3 sequence (DNA): TGTGCCAGCAGTACAAGGACAGGGCGTTCCTACGAGCAGTACTTC. Amino acid sequence: CASSTRTGRSYEQYF.

Ten or more counts support this clonotype. The gene calls are TRBV20-1 and TRBJ2-2, with TRBD2 identical over 8 bases. There are 15 residues in the CDR3. Trimming took 0 bases from V and 5 from J; bases not matched to a gene: 5. CDR1 and CDR2 (germline): DFQATT, SNEGSKA (reference sequence). CDR3 sequence reads: CSARDSGMETGELFF. The CDR3 region has the DNA TGCAGTGCTAGAGATAGCGGGATGGAAACCGGGGAGCTGTTTTTT.

The chain couples TRBV5-1 to TRBJ2-2, with a tentative D call TRBD2 (6 bases). V was clipped by 5 bases and J by 0 bases, with 20 bases between them. Germline CDR1 SGHRS, CDR2 YFSETQ. This CDR3 region has 18 residues. The CDR3 DNA follows: TGCGCCAGCAGAATAAATAGCGGAGGGGTTACGAACACCGGGGAGCTGTTTTTT. Translation: CASRINSGGVTNTGELFF.